Listed below are T cell receptor beta chains from one sample, sequenced in a study of shared clonotypes between healthy human individuals. Generated by immunoSEQ multiplex PCR, the TCRdb table keeps only in-frame clones and is missing some. Of around 2.1 million clones listed, approximately 96% are singletons. The source material was naive CD4+ T cells sorted from blood. Receptor source: a young man in good health. Both conserved end residues are part of each CDR3. D genes are given only for firm matches. Only some rows state a clone size, as once, few, many or a class for expanded clones.

j_gene,abundance,v_gene,d_gene,CDR3aa,CDR3nt
TRBJ2-7,NA,TRBV5-6,TRBD1,CASSSGTGNYEQYF,TGTGCCAGCAGCTCTGGGACAGGGAACTACGAGCAGTACTTC
TRBJ1-1,NA,TRBV18,TRBD1,CASSPSGTGVGTEAFF,TGTGCCAGCTCACCATCCGGGACAGGGGTAGGGACTGAAGCTTTCTTT
TRBJ2-2,once,TRBV6-4,NA,CASSDGGTGELFF,TGTGCCAGCAGTGACGGCGGGACCGGGGAGCTGTTTTTT
TRBJ1-2,NA,TRBV6-5,NA,CASSYSEAGSGYTF,TGTGCCAGCAGTTACTCGGAGGCAGGGAGCGGCTACACCTTC
TRBJ1-3,NA,TRBV10-3,NA,CAIRGTANTGNTIYF,TGTGCCATCAGGGGGACGGCAAACACTGGAAACACCATATATTTT
TRBJ2-5,NA,TRBV5-1,NA,CASSAGRAWETQYF,TGCGCCAGCTCAGCGGGCAGGGCCTGGGAGACCCAGTACTTC
TRBJ2-3,NA,TRBV2,NA,CASSERAATDTQYF,TGTGCCAGCAGTGAACGGGCAGCCACAGATACGCAGTATTTT
TRBJ2-7,NA,TRBV5-4,NA,CASSLTGPAYEQYF,TGTGCCAGCAGCTTGACAGGACCTGCCTACGAGCAGTACTTC
TRBJ2-7,NA,TRBV10-3,TRBD2,CAISEWTSDEQYF,TGTGCCATCAGTGAGTGGACTAGCGACGAGCAGTACTTC
TRBJ2-6,NA,TRBV5-6,NA,CASSLADGYSGANVLTF,TGTGCCAGCAGCTTGGCCGACGGTTACTCTGGGGCCAACGTCCTGACTTTC
TRBJ2-7,NA,TRBV18,TRBD1,CASSLGQGSSYEQYF,TGTGCCAGCTCACTAGGACAGGGTAGCTCCTACGAGCAGTACTTC
TRBJ2-7,NA,TRBV7-3,NA,CASSPSGPYEQYF,TGTGCCAGCAGCCCGAGCGGTCCCTACGAGCAGTACTTC
TRBJ2-3,NA,TRBV27,NA,CASSIADTQYF,TGTGCCAGCAGCATCGCGGATACGCAGTATTTT
TRBJ2-7,once,TRBV9,NA,CASSVSSGGTYEQYF,TGTGCCAGCAGCGTATCAAGCGGAGGTACCTACGAGCAGTACTTC
TRBJ2-7,NA,TRBV6-6,TRBD2,CASSYSTSGTDEQYF,TGTGCCAGCAGTTACTCGACTAGCGGGACGGACGAGCAGTACTTC
TRBJ2-5,NA,TRBV10-3,TRBD2,CAISVGLAGGQETQYF,TGTGCCATCAGTGTGGGGCTAGCGGGGGGCCAAGAGACCCAGTACTTC
TRBJ1-2,NA,TRBV27,NA,CASSFTPKYGYTF,TGTGCCAGCAGTTTCACGCCGAAATATGGCTACACCTTC
TRBJ2-7,NA,TRBV5-1,NA,CASSLDREQYEQYF,TGCGCCAGCAGCTTGGATCGGGAACAGTACGAGCAGTACTTC
TRBJ2-7,NA,TRBV7-2,NA,CASSQGEPAGTNF,TGTGCCAGCAGCCAAGGTGAGCCAGCTGGTACGAACTTC
TRBJ2-3,NA,TRBV18,TRBD1,CASSPKQGAGDTQYF,TGTGCCAGCTCACCCAAACAGGGGGCTGGAGATACGCAGTATTTT
TRBJ1-5,NA,TRBV30,TRBD1,CAWSHSKLGQLSNQPQHF,TGTGCCTGGAGCCATTCCAAGTTGGGACAGTTGTCAAATCAGCCCCAGCATTTT
TRBJ1-3,NA,TRBV18,TRBD1,CASSHRDRKNTIYF,TGTGCCAGCTCCCACCGGGACAGGAAAAACACCATATATTTT
TRBJ2-7,NA,TRBV4-1,NA,CASSQDRWSDSYEQYF,TGCGCCAGCAGCCAAGATCGGTGGTCCGACTCTTACGAGCAGTACTTC
TRBJ2-7,NA,TRBV10-1,NA,CASSAFKGPSTGEQYF,TGCGCCAGCAGTGCATTCAAGGGACCAAGTACTGGCGAGCAGTACTTC
TRBJ2-7,NA,TRBV6-5,NA,CASSFAASYEQYF,TGTGCCAGCAGTTTTGCAGCCTCCTACGAGCAGTACTTC
TRBJ2-1,NA,TRBV6-5,TRBD1,CASGIRDRGYNEQFF,TGTGCCAGCGGCATAAGGGACAGGGGGTACAATGAGCAGTTCTTC
TRBJ2-7,NA,TRBV6-5,NA,CASGRGHDEQYF,TGTGCCAGCGGTAGGGGTCACGACGAGCAGTACTTC